This TCR beta chain appears in the sequencing data of a study of glioma-infiltrating T cells. V lost 7 bases to trimming and J lost 0 bases, with 13 bases between them. Looked up from germline, CDR1 is SNHLY and CDR2 is FYNNEI. The CDR3 is 15 amino acids. This clonotype was seen a handful of times. The iRepertoire nested amplicon-rescue multiplex PCR amplified TCR alpha and beta CDR3s from RNA. Each CDR3 protein gets one entry after TCRdb re-called the multiplex PCR reads with MiXCR. The table records about 130,000 distinct CDR3 sequences, around 25% of them present only once. Sequenced: glioma tissue, nonneoplastic brain tissue, or PBMCs (not recorded which). This chain joins TRBV2 and TRBJ1-5; possibly TRBD1 for D (5 bases). This TCR was recovered from a human donor with low-grade glioma or glioblastoma, undergoing nonglioma brain surgery, or in good health (not recorded which). The chain's CDR3 is CASTLGGNSNQPQHF. The CDR3 bases are TGTGCCAGCACCTTGGGGGGGAATAGCAATCAGCCCCAGCATTTT.